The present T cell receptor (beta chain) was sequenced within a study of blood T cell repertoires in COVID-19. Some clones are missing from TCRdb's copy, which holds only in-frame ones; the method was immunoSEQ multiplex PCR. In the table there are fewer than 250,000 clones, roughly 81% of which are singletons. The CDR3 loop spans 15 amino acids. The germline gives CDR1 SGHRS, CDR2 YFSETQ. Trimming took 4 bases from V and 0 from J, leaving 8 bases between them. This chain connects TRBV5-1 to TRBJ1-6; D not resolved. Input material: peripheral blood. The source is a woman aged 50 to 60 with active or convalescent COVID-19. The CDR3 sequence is CASSAGSSYNSPLHF. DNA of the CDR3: TGCGCCAGCAGCGCCGGGAGCTCCTATAATTCACCCCTCCACTTT. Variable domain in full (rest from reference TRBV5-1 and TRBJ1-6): KAGVTQTPRYLIKTRGQQVTLSCSPISGHRSVSWYQQTPGQGLQFLFEYFSETQRNKGNFPGRFSGRQFSNSRSEMNVSTLELGDSALYLCASSAGSSYNSPLHFGNGTRLTVT.